This TCR beta chain came from a study of chemoradiotherapy in HPV16-positive cancers (dated by TCRdb to about 2022). In terms of the full investigation: Candidate HPV-specific T-cell clones and common TCR motifs were defined through functional T-cell assays on cells from a couple of HPV16-positive patients. The study asked whether T-cell immunity to the HPV oncoproteins E6 and E7 changes during chemoradiotherapy and whether this immunity affects survival. The candidate HPV-specific TCRs and motifs were then tracked in TCR repertoires from under 100 patients with HPV-related cancers.

Findings and caveats that apply to the study as a whole: Only a couple of HPV16-positive patients were used to derive the functional definition of HPV-specific T cells, and the survival association was reported for HPV16-positive patients. In HPV16-positive patients, expansion of HPV-responsive T cells during chemoradiotherapy was found to be associated with improved recurrence-free survival. Expansion of candidate HPV-specific clones and E7-related TCR motifs was observed in the tumor microenvironment during treatment, whereas no such expansion was observed for non-HPV-specific T cells.

Repertoires were sampled multiple times during chemoradiotherapy, which allowed clonal expansion in the tumor microenvironment to be followed. Preparation of the library involved the immunoSEQ multiplex PCR assay. The clones in this table, taken by TCRdb from immuneACCESS, are in-frame only. Not every clone is retained; where verified, under half of the shortfall comes from an unresolved V gene, and the cause of the rest is unknown. The sample yields roughly 34,000 clones; 85% to 90% were counted once. The ten most abundant clones make up 2.1% of the sample. CDR3 length: 16 amino acids, cysteine to phenylalanine. Only CDR3 DNA is held: 48 bases, read in frame from base 1. Germline trimming amounts to 4 bases on V and 4 bases on J, with 10 as the count of junction bases outside the gene matches. Taken from the germline V gene, the CDR1 and CDR2 loops are SGDLS and YYNGEE. Of note for this clone: Its antigen specificity is not known. Per-nucleotide qualities are absent, and no much larger clonotype sits a single base away.

The chain joins TRBV9 to TRBJ1-2, and TRBD1 aligns with 10 junction nucleotides. The source material was blood, sampled from a patient who underwent chemoradiotherapy. This TCR came from a human donor with HPV-associated anogenital cancer. The CDR3 loop reads CASSPGQGGTIYGYTF. The DNA sequence reads TGTGCCAGCAGCCCCGGACAGGGGGGGACTATCTATGGCTACACCTTC.